The present TCR beta chain was sequenced within a study of shared clonotypes between healthy human individuals. TCRdb keeps only in-frame clones here, not all; method: immunoSEQ multiplex PCR. The data show around 2.1 million clones, approximately 96% seen once. With 4 bases removed from V and 9 bases from J, the gap between germline ends came to 10 bases. Germline V gene lookup returns CDR1 MDHEN and CDR2 SYDVKM. CDR3 size: 12 residues. All participating donors were Caucasian adults from Nashville, Tennessee. Sequences were obtained from naive CD4+ T cells sorted from blood. Subset denoted: CD45RA+ positively selected. The receptor's source is a young man in good health. The V call is TRBV28, the J call TRBJ1-5; D ambiguous. CDR3 loop: CASSSPVRPQHF. In nucleotides, the CDR3 is TGTGCCAGCAGTTCCCCAGTGAGGCCCCAGCATTTT. Based on the CDR3 plus reference TRBV28 and TRBJ1-5, the full variable domain is DVKVTQSSRYLVKRTGEKVFLECVQDMDHENMFWYRQDPGLGLRLIYFSYDVKMKEKGDIPEGYSVSREKKERFSLILESASTNQTSMYLCASSSPVRPQHFGDGTRLSIL.